Following are 15 T cell receptor beta chains from one sample sequenced in a study of blood T cell repertoires in COVID-19. Repertoires were generated with immunoSEQ multiplex PCR, while TCRdb's copy carries only in-frame clones and drops some. In the table there are about 87,000 clones, around 90% of which are singletons. Source material: peripheral blood. These receptors all stem from a man older than 75 with acute or convalescent COVID-19.

Here the CDR3 reads CASSPGNEQFF. Here the CDR3 DNA reads TGTGCCAGCAGTCCCGGGAATGAGCAGTTCTTC. The rearrangement uses TRBV12-3 or TRBV12-4 and TRBJ2-1; D gene uncertain. The CDR3 is made up of 11 amino acids. The V end lost 5 bases, the J end lost 7 bases, and 6 bases lay between the germline ends.

The chain recombines TRBV5-1 with TRBJ1-1; TRBD1 agrees at 7 bases. This CDR3 comprises 14 residues. With V trimmed by 1 base and J by 3 bases, 3 bases remained unmatched. CDR1 and CDR2 from the germline V gene are SGHRS and YFSETQ. As DNA, the CDR3 is TGCGCCAGCAGCTTGACAGGGGCGTACACTGAAGCTTTCTTT. Protein product: CASSLTGAYTEAFF.

The chain employs TRBV11-3 and TRBJ1-3; 9 nucleotides match TRBD1. The V and J ends lost 6 bases and 3 bases, in that order; junction bases with no gene match: 6. The length of the CDR3 is 15 residues. Germline CDR1 reads SGHNT; CDR2 reads YENEEA. CDR3 nucleotides: TGTGCCAGCAGTCAACAGGGGGCTGGTGGAAACACCATATATTTT. As protein: CASSQQGAGGNTIYF.

This clone has a single count. The chain joins TRBV6-1 to TRBJ1-5; D is unclear. Trimming left V 0 bases short and J 8 bases short, with 5 bases between. Germline loops: CDR1 MNHNS, CDR2 SASEGT. The CDR3 length is 12 residues. DNA for the CDR3: TGTGCCAGCAGTGAAGCCCTAGAGCCCCAGCATTTT. Translated, it gives CASSEALEPQHF.

The chain combines TRBV3-1 (or the pseudogene TRBV3-2) with TRBJ1-3, with 8 bases that match TRBD1. This CDR3 region has 14 residues. CDR1 is LGHDT, CDR2 YNNKEL, per germline (reference sequence). J was trimmed by 4 bases and V by 3 bases; bases with no gene match: 2. This CDR3 reads CASSHTGGGNTIYF. CDR3 DNA sequence: TGTGCCAGCAGCCATACAGGGGGGGGAAACACCATATATTTT.

The CDR3, as DNA: TGTGCCAGTAAAGGACAGGGCATTAGCAATCAGCCCCAGCATTTT. The encoded protein is CASKGQGISNQPQHF. The genes are TRBV19 and TRBJ1-5, with 8 bases lining up with TRBD1. Trimming cost V 7 bases and J 0 bases; bases outside gene matches: 5. The CDR3 is 15 amino acids. In germline, CDR1 is LNHDA, CDR2 SQIVND (reference sequence).

This rearrangement joins TRBV30 to TRBJ1-1; tentatively, D is TRBD1 (5 bases). The CDR3 totals 12 residues. Trimming took off 5 bases at V and 5 bases at J, with 12 bases between the two ends. CDR1 is GTSNPN, CDR2 SVGIG, per germline (reference sequence). The CDR3 coding sequence is TGTGCCTGGTCTACAGGCCCGACTGAAGCTTTCTTT. This sequence encodes CAWSTGPTEAFF.

This clone came up a few times. This chain connects TRBV28 to TRBJ2-1, with TRBD2 matching 7 bases. V was pared by 5 bases and J by 7 bases, with 11 bases of the junction left unmatched. CDR1 and CDR2 (germline): MDHEN, SYDVKM. The CDR3 contains 15 residues. CDR3 sequence: CASSTQRDLINEQFF. In DNA, the CDR3 is TGTGCCAGCAGTACCCAGCGGGACCTGATAAATGAGCAGTTCTTC. The full variable domain, completed using reference TRBV28 and TRBJ2-1, is DVKVTQSSRYLVKRTGEKVFLECVQDMDHENMFWYRQDPGLGLRLIYFSYDVKMKEKGDIPEGYSVSREKKERFSLILESASTNQTSMYLCASSTQRDLINEQFFGPGTRLTVL.

The rearrangement joins TRBV3-1 (or the pseudogene TRBV3-2) to TRBJ1-1, with 7 bases matching TRBD1. Germline V gives CDR1 LGHDT, CDR2 YNNKEL (reference sequence). This CDR3 has 15 amino acids. J gave up 11 bases and V 0 bases, and 12 bases lay outside the gene matches. This chain's CDR3 is CASSQDRGRGLRAFF. The CDR3 region has the DNA TGTGCCAGCAGCCAAGATCGTGGCAGGGGGTTAAGGGCTTTCTTT.

The chain is built from TRBV4-2 and TRBJ1-5; TRBD1 is a possible D gene (5 bases). The CDR3 is 14 amino acids. Germline CDR1 and CDR2: LGHNA and YNFKEQ. V was pared by 1 base and J by 7 bases, with 11 bases between. The CDR3 loop reads CASSQVGGDQPQHF. The DNA of the CDR3 is TGTGCCAGCAGCCAAGTGGGGGGGGACCAGCCCCAGCATTTT.

The chain links TRBV19 to TRBJ1-2, with 8 bases matching TRBD1. The length of the CDR3 is 14 residues. Germline lookup yields CDR1 LNHDA and CDR2 SQIVND (reference sequence). J was trimmed by 4 bases and V by 5 bases; bases with no gene match: 6. CDR3 bases: TGTGCCAGTAGTCCGGGACAGGTGATCTATGGCTACACCTTC. It yields the protein CASSPGQVIYGYTF.

V gene TRBV27 combines with J gene TRBJ1-2; 7 bases align to TRBD1. The V gene's germline CDR1 is MNHEY and CDR2 SMNVEV (reference sequence). The CDR3 is 14 amino acids. The trim removed 5 bases at V and 4 bases at J, leaving 7 bases unmatched. This chain's CDR3 is CASSPGTVTYGYTF. DNA for the CDR3: TGTGCCAGCAGTCCCGGGACAGTAACCTATGGCTACACCTTC.

This clone showed up just a few times. This rearrangement joins TRBV6-2 or TRBV6-3 to TRBJ1-5; 9 bases match TRBD1. There are 14 residues in the CDR3. V lost 6 bases to trimming and J lost 4 bases; unmatched junction nucleotides: 4. Germline CDR1 reads MNHEY; CDR2 reads SVGEGT. The CDR3 loop is CASSRTGENQPQHF. The CDR3 DNA reads TGTGCCAGCAGCCGGACAGGGGAAAATCAGCCCCAGCATTTT.

The V and J genes are TRBV12-1 and TRBJ2-3; the table's D call, TRBD1, has no DNA check behind it. TRBV12-1 is described as a pseudogene. The CDR3 consists of 15 residues. For the CDR3, the DNA is TGTGCCAGCAGCCTCTGCAGGGCCATATCAGATACGCAGTATTTT. It translates to CASSLCRAISDTQYF.

CDR3: CASSIGISGTKPYNEQFF. The CDR3 bases are TGTGCCAGTAGTATTGGGATCAGCGGGACCAAACCCTACAATGAGCAGTTCTTC. The rearrangement uses TRBV19 and TRBJ2-1, with 7 bases aligning to TRBD2. V lost 3 bases, J lost 2 bases, and 13 bases stayed unmatched. Germline assignment: CDR1 LNHDA and CDR2 SQIVND (reference sequence). The CDR3 contains 18 residues.